A selection of T cell receptor beta chains follows, all from one sample in a study of high-grade serous ovarian cancer treatment subgroups. TCRdb's copy holds only in-frame clones and misses some; the assay was immunoSEQ multiplex PCR. The sample holds 35,000 to 45,000 clones, around three quarters seen once. The sample comprised tumor tissue. Receptor source: a human donor with high-grade serous ovarian cancer. CDR3s include the opening cysteine and the closing phenylalanine or tryptophan. D genes are given only for firm matches. Rows may omit the clone size; those that give it use once, few, many or a size class.

d_call	j_call	clone_size	v_call	cdr3_nt	cdr3_aa
TRBD2	TRBJ2-7	NA	TRBV4-1	TGCGCCAGCAGCCAAGAGCGTCCCAAAACTAGCGGGCCTTGGCAGTTTCGCTACGAGCAGTACTTC	CASSQERPKTSGPWQFRYEQYF
TRBD1	TRBJ2-2	few	TRBV18	TGTGCCAGCTCACCGACAGGGACCGGGGAGCTGTTTTTT	CASSPTGTGELFF
NA	TRBJ2-7	NA	TRBV27	TGTGCCAGCAGTCCCAAAAGGGGCCCCTACGAGCAGTACTTC	CASSPKRGPYEQYF
NA	TRBJ2-5	NA	TRBV11-3	TGTGCCAGCAGCTCTGCCCTAAGGGCGGAGACCCAGTACTTC	CASSSALRAETQYF
NA	TRBJ2-7	NA	TRBV14	TGTGCCAGCAGCCACCAACTAGCCGTCCTTCACGAGCAGTACTTC	CASSHQLAVLHEQYF
TRBD2	TRBJ2-7	NA	TRBV6-1	TGTGCCAGCAGTGAAGCGCGGGGGGTTCCCTACGAGCAGTACTTC	CASSEARGVPYEQYF
NA	TRBJ1-1	NA	TRBV5-1	TGCGCCAGCAGCTCATGGGGAGGGAACACTGAAGCTTTCTTT	CASSSWGGNTEAFF
NA	TRBJ1-1	NA	TRBV7-9	TGTGCCAGCAGCTTAGTGGCAGGGACTGAAGCTTTCTTT	CASSLVAGTEAFF
NA	TRBJ2-7	NA	TRBV29-1	TGCAGCGTTGAGAACCCCCCCCCATTCGGTGGCGAGCAGTACTTC	CSVENPPPFGGEQYF
TRBD1	TRBJ2-3	NA	TRBV19	TGTGCCAGTAGTGCGGGACAGGGGGGCCCAGATACGCAGTATTTT	CASSAGQGGPDTQYF